This T cell receptor (beta chain) comes out of a study of T cells after posttransplantation cyclophosphamide. The CDR3 runs 14 residues. V was cut by 2 bases and J by 1 base, with 8 bases left in between. The germline CDR1 and CDR2 sequences are MNHNS and SASEGT. The naive gate required viable CD3+CD4+ or CD3+CD8+ cells with CCR7+CD45RA+CD45RO-CD95-CD27+CD28+ phenotype. In regard to this clone: Its antigen is as yet unknown.

The repertoire was sequenced with immunoSEQ multiplex PCR; TCRdb's copy has only in-frame clones and lacks some. In the table there are roughly 20,000 clones, 95% to 98% of which are singletons. Study-level results: TRB overlap between skin or GI tissue T cells and blood was limited. Recipient CMV seropositivity and CMV reactivation strongly tracked TRB clonality. Donor-recipient repertoire similarity was low at 1-2 months, rising over year one.

J is TRBJ1-2 and V is TRBV6-1; no firm D call. This clonotype was sampled from a man aged 35 to 55 in good health, CMV-negative, and a related stem cell transplant donor. Source material: naive CD4+ T cells sorted from PBMCs. CDR3: CASSETQDNYGYTF. CDR3 sequence (DNA): TGTGCCAGCAGTGAAACTCAGGATAACTATGGCTACACCTTC.